This T cell receptor beta chain was obtained from a study of lymphopenia after photon versus proton radiotherapy. The study, taken as a whole, reports: Post-nadir TCR diversity decline inversely tracked overall survival among those who died. After lymphocyte nadir, photon-treated repertoires showed oligoclonal expansion, especially CD8+ Temra. Proton therapy kept repertoires fairly stable, unlike photons, which gained effector/memory cells. Survival link was tested only in deceased patients; proton benefit remains a possibility.

This table comes from immunoSEQ multiplex PCR, and its TCRdb copy is limited to in-frame clones, with some not included. The sample lists 15,000 to 20,000 clones, 92% occurring once. This clone was recorded only once. No antigen is known for it. V gave up 3 bases and J gave up 2 bases, with 11 bases separating them. The germline CDR1 and CDR2 sequences are MDHEN and SYDVKM. This CDR3 has 14 residues. Sequencing used peripheral blood, obtained from a patient treated with photon-based radiotherapy. This TCR was recovered from a middle-aged woman with cholangiocarcinoma. The genes are TRBV28 and TRBJ2-7; D gene unclear. CDR3 region: CASSFTGTAYEQYF. The DNA for the CDR3 is TGTGCCAGCAGTTTTACCGGAACGGCCTACGAGCAGTACTTC.